This TCR beta chain was obtained from a study of shared T cell receptors in the human thymus. The CDR3 runs 10 residues. Trimming took 10 bases from V and 8 from J, leaving 11 bases between them. Germline V gene lookup returns CDR1 LNHDA and CDR2 SQIVND (reference sequence). Some clones are missing from TCRdb's copy, which holds only in-frame ones; the method was immunoSEQ multiplex PCR. The sample records some 760,000 clones, approximately 85% being singletons. This same sample was also part of a study on human thymus T cells.

This clonotype originated in a girl less than two years old with a congenital heart defect. Sequencing input: thymocytes. The chain joins TRBV19 to TRBJ1-1, with a weak D call TRBD1 (5 bases). The CDR3 sequence is CATLSGEAFF. CDR3 DNA: TGTGCCACCTTATCAGGGGAAGCTTTCTTT.